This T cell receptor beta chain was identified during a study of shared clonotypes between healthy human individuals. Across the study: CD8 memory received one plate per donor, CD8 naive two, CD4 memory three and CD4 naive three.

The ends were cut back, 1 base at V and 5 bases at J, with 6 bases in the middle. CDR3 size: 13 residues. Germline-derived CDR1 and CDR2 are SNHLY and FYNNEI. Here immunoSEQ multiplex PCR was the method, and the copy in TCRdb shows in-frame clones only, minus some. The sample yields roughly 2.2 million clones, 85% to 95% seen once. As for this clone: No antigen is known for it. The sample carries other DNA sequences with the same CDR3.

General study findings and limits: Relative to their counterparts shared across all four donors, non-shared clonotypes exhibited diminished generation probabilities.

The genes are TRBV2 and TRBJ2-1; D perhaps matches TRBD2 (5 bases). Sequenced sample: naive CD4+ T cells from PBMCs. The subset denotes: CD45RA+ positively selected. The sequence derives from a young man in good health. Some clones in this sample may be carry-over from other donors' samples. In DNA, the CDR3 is TGTGCCAGCAGTGAAGGACTAAACAATGAGCAGTTCTTC. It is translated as CASSEGLNNEQFF.